This T cell receptor beta chain is drawn from a study of CD8 T cells in ankylosing spondylitis. TCRdb re-derived calls from the 5' RACE reads in MiXCR, one entry per CDR3 protein. The sample lists around 890,000 distinct CDR3 sequences, 10% to 15% occurring once. Study-level results: Among TCR beta sequences, a motif of 7 to 9 highly homologous variants appeared characteristic of ankylosing spondylitis blood.

The CDR3 contains 17 residues. CDR1 and CDR2 from the germline V gene are MDHEN and SYDVKM. The V gene end was trimmed by 2 bases and the J gene end by 5 bases; junction bases not matched to a gene: 12. In its sample, this clonotype was seen many times. Its target is not known. The sequence came from a male donor with ankylosing spondylitis. Sequenced sample: blood, either unsorted or a sorted T cell fraction (not recorded which). This chain joins TRBV28 and TRBJ2-3, with 8 bases lining up with TRBD1. The CDR3 DNA is TGTGCCAGCAGTTTAAGTTTGGCAGGGGGCGCTTTAGATACGCAGTATTTT. Its translation is CASSLSLAGGALDTQYF.